These 17 T cell receptor beta chains were all obtained from the same sample, sequenced in a study of CD4 T cells in relation to SARS-CoV-2 and coronaviruses. Unexposed donor CD4+ T cells date from 2011-2018, before the COVID-19 pandemic. The cells were cultured for over eight days before CD4+ T cells were isolated. Repertoires were generated with immunoSEQ multiplex PCR, while TCRdb's copy carries only in-frame clones and drops some. The sample contains about 29,000 clones, 55% to 75% of which appear only once. Their recognized antigens are unknown. Source material: CD4+ T cells from PBMCs, cultured in vitro. Receptors originate from a human donor in good health.

The V gene is TRBV11-3, the J gene TRBJ2-3; 11 nucleotides align to TRBD2. The CDR3 has 15 residues. Per germline, CDR1 SGHNT and CDR2 YENEEA. Germline trimming cut 4 bases from V and 1 base from J; bases unmatched to any gene: 1. In DNA, the CDR3 is TGTGCCAGCAGCTCGGGACTAGCGGGCACAGATACGCAGTATTTT. Amino acids: CASSSGLAGTDTQYF.

The V gene is TRBV21-1, the J gene TRBJ2-3; the table's D gene call, TRBD2, was not cross checked with the DNA. TRBV21-1 is deemed a pseudogene. This CDR3 has 16 amino acids. The CDR3 loop reads CASSKGPAEHTDTQYF. The CDR3 nucleotides read TGTGCCAGCAGCAAAGGGCCAGCGGAACACACAGATACGCAGTATTTT.

J is TRBJ1-2 and V is TRBV5-1; D unclear. Trimming left V 0 bases short and J 2 bases short, with 14 bases between. CDR1 is SGHRS and CDR2 is YFSETQ in the germline V gene. This CDR3 region has 16 residues. CDR3 in amino acids: CASSLASQARNYGYTF. The DNA of the CDR3 is TGCGCCAGCAGCTTGGCGTCGCAGGCCAGGAACTATGGCTACACCTTC.

The chain has TRBV5-1 and TRBJ1-2; 8 bases agree with TRBD1. CDR1 is SGHRS and CDR2 is YFSETQ in the germline V gene. The CDR3 totals 14 residues. After removal of 4 bases from V and 4 bases from J, the junction contained 6 bases not matched to a gene. CDR3 in DNA: TGCGCCAGCAGCGTGACAGGGGCCAGCTATGGCTACACCTTC. Translated, it gives CASSVTGASYGYTF.

V and J are TRBV12-3 or TRBV12-4 and TRBJ2-7; TRBD2 is a possible D gene (5 bases). Trimming pared 4 bases from V and 4 bases from J, leaving 8 bases between. This CDR3 region has 12 residues. This chain's CDR3 is CASSSGIYEQYF. CDR3 DNA: TGTGCCAGCAGTTCCGGGATTTACGAGCAGTACTTC.

The rearrangement links TRBV7-6 to TRBJ2-3; D unclear. V was trimmed by 0 bases and J by 0 bases, leaving 7 bases between them. Per the germline V gene, CDR1 is SGHVS and CDR2 is FNYEAQ. This CDR3 region has 15 residues. The CDR3 DNA reads as TGTGCCAGCAGCTTAGCGGTCAGGAGCACAGATACGCAGTATTTT. Residues: CASSLAVRSTDTQYF.

V gene TRBV6-2 or TRBV6-3 combines with J gene TRBJ1-1; no firm D call. The V end lost 4 bases, the J end lost 3 bases, and 9 bases lay between the germline ends. Per germline, CDR1 MNHEY and CDR2 SVGEGT. The CDR3 has 13 amino acids. The DNA of the CDR3 is TGTGCCAGCAGTTGGTCCTCGGACACTGAAGCTTTCTTT. Protein sequence: CASSWSSDTEAFF.

The rearrangement uses TRBV6-1 and TRBJ2-1; 9 nucleotides agree with TRBD1. The CDR3 extends over 13 amino acids. CDR1 MNHNS and CDR2 SASEGT come from the germline V gene. Trimming cost V 3 bases and J 15 bases; bases outside gene matches: 9. CDR3 amino acids: CASSDRDRASLFF. CDR3 in DNA: TGTGCCAGCAGTGATAGGGACAGGGCTAGTCTGTTCTTC.

The chain employs TRBV20-1 and TRBJ2-1, with TRBD2 identical over 12 bases. CDR3 length: 16 amino acids. The trim removed 3 bases at V and 7 bases at J, leaving 10 bases unmatched. CDR1 DFQATT and CDR2 SNEGSKA come from the germline V gene (reference sequence). In DNA, the CDR3 is TGCAGTGCTAGTACGACTAGCGGGAGAGCAGGGAATGAGCAGTTCTTC. Its translation: CSASTTSGRAGNEQFF.

The gene calls are TRBV6-5 and TRBJ1-5; 7 nucleotides line up with TRBD1. The CDR3 has 15 residues. The V segment lost 6 bases and the J segment 0 bases; nucleotides outside the gene matches: 5. Germline V lookup: CDR1 MNHEY, CDR2 SVGAGI. CDR3 sequence: CASRVRGASNQPQHF. The CDR3 DNA reads as TGTGCCAGCAGAGTCAGGGGGGCTAGCAATCAGCCCCAGCATTTT.

The rearrangement joins TRBV5-1 to TRBJ1-2; TRBD1 matches at 9 bases. The V and J ends lost 4 bases and 5 bases, in that order; junction bases with no gene match: 3. Per germline, CDR1 SGHRS and CDR2 YFSETQ. The CDR3 extends over 13 amino acids. Here the CDR3 reads CASSRDREYGYTF. For the CDR3, the DNA is TGCGCCAGCAGCCGGGACAGGGAATATGGCTACACCTTC.

The V call is TRBV6-2 or TRBV6-3, the J call TRBJ2-2; D is possibly TRBD2 (6 bases). Deletions cut 2 bases from V and 7 bases from J, with 14 bases between. The germline gives CDR1 MNHEY, CDR2 SVGEGT. The CDR3 has 15 residues. The CDR3 bases are TGTGCCAGCAGTTACAGTGGGAGGAGGGACGGGGAGCTGTTTTTT. Protein product: CASSYSGRRDGELFF.

Judged by abundance, this clone is medium-sized. This chain uses TRBV7-2 with TRBJ2-3, with TRBD2 identical over 12 bases. Germline V gives CDR1 SGHTA, CDR2 FQGNSA. The CDR3 loop spans 14 amino acids. Unmatched junction bases numbered 1, after V lost 6 bases and J lost 3 bases. The CDR3 loop reads CASRTSGGTDTQYF. The CDR3, as DNA: TGTGCCAGCAGGACTAGCGGGGGAACAGATACGCAGTATTTT.

This chain connects TRBV5-6 to TRBJ2-7; the D is unclear. CDR3 length: 14 amino acids. Germline CDR1 reads SGHDT; CDR2 reads YYEEEE. Between the trimmed V and J ends, which lost 5 bases and 3 bases, there was a span of 15 bases. As DNA, the CDR3 is TGTGCCAGCAGTTCTAACACCCTTTACTACGAGCAGTACTTC. Translation: CASSSNTLYYEQYF.

Only one count was recorded for this clone. The rearrangement links TRBV4-3 to TRBJ1-2; no clear D. The V and J ends lost 0 bases and 8 bases respectively, with 10 bases between them. This CDR3 is built from 13 residues. Per germline, CDR1 LGHNA and CDR2 YSLEER. Here the CDR3 reads CASSQDTLGGYTF. The CDR3 coding sequence is TGCGCCAGCAGCCAAGATACCCTAGGGGGCTACACCTTC.

The chain couples TRBV29-1 to TRBJ2-1; D unclear. The ends were cut back, 3 bases at V and 2 bases at J, with 8 bases in the middle. This CDR3 region has 13 residues. Per the germline V gene, CDR1 is SQVTM and CDR2 is ANQGSEA. The CDR3 protein is CSVDTFTYNEQFF. The CDR3 DNA is TGCAGCGTTGACACATTTACCTACAATGAGCAGTTCTTC.

The chain has TRBV4-3 and TRBJ2-1; unclear D gene. Germline assignment: CDR1 LGHNA and CDR2 YSLEER. There are 13 residues in the CDR3. V dropped 4 bases and J dropped 8 bases, with 12 bases sitting between them. DNA for the CDR3: TGCGCCAGCAGCCCAACTCCCAGCTATGAGCAGTTCTTC. Its translation: CASSPTPSYEQFF.